This entry concerns a single T cell receptor beta chain. Its specificity is not known. CDR1 MDHEN and CDR2 SYDVKM come from the germline V gene. The V and J ends lost 6 bases and 5 bases respectively, with 16 bases between them. The CDR3 length is 14 residues. This sample was included in a study of blood T cells in healthy people across ages. Study-level points and caveats: Per-million-T-cell TCR beta diversity fell roughly linearly with age.

Combining a sample-barcoded 5' primer with a J-beta primer mix, a second PCR ran for about 7 to 12 cycles. One entry per CDR3 protein results from TCRdb running MiXCR on the 5' RACE reads. Among hundreds of thousands of distinct CDR3 sequences listed, roughly two fifths were seen once. The sequence was collected from a man older than 75 in good health. The V gene is TRBV28, the J gene TRBJ1-2; unclear D gene. The sample taken for sequencing was blood. CDR3 DNA: TGTGCCAGCAGCTACGGGTCCGGGGTGTATGGCTACACCTTC. As protein: CASSYGSGVYGYTF.